Each of the 18 T cell receptor beta chains below was sequenced from the same sample in a study of T cell responses to AZD1222 COVID-19 vaccine. Measured with immunoSEQ multiplex PCR; TCRdb has only the in-frame clones, and not every one. The table has 120,000 or so clones, 91% seen once. The sample here was peripheral blood, taken on day 0 of AZD1222 vaccination. The receptors stem from an adult in good health.

This clone was found a few times. The V gene is TRBV3-1 (or the pseudogene TRBV3-2), the J gene TRBJ2-1, with 14 bases that match TRBD2. V lost 4 bases to trimming and J lost 6 bases; unmatched junction nucleotides: 5. The CDR3 has 16 residues. Germline CDR1 reads LGHDT; CDR2 reads YNNKEL (reference sequence). This CDR3 is CASSREGLAGGNEQFF. The CDR3 DNA follows: TGTGCCAGCAGCCGAGAAGGACTAGCGGGGGGCAATGAGCAGTTCTTC.

This sequence joins TRBV10-2 and TRBJ1-1; a possible D gene is TRBD1 (5 bases). Trimming took off 5 bases at V and 1 base at J, with 17 bases between the two ends. The CDR3 consists of 16 residues. Germline V gives CDR1 WSHSY, CDR2 SAAADI. The CDR3: CASSIALGGANTEAFF. The CDR3 region has the DNA TGCGCCAGCAGTATCGCGCTTGGGGGAGCGAACACTGAAGCTTTCTTT.

This chain connects TRBV20-1 to TRBJ1-5; D remains ambiguous. V gave up 3 bases and J gave up 3 bases, with 30 bases separating them. The CDR3 has 20 residues. The germline V gene encodes CDR1 DFQATT and CDR2 SNEGSKA (reference sequence). The CDR3 region has the DNA TGCAGTGCTAGTCCGCTGCCCCTGCGGGGAGAAATTGATCCCAATCAGCCCCAGCATTTT. Protein sequence: CSASPLPLRGEIDPNQPQHF.

V gene TRBV5-1 combines with J gene TRBJ1-2, with 8 nucleotides matching TRBD1. The CDR3 runs to 16 residues. Germline CDR1 is SGHRS and CDR2 is YFSETQ. V lost 2 bases, J lost 5 bases, and 11 bases stayed unmatched. Here the CDR3 DNA reads TGCGCCAGCAGCTTCGAACCAGGACAGGGAGGGTATGGCTACACCTTC. Translating it yields CASSFEPGQGGYGYTF.

This clone was recorded once. The chain links TRBV28 to TRBJ1-1; D gene uncertain. Germline assignment: CDR1 MDHEN and CDR2 SYDVKM. The CDR3 is 17 amino acids. The germline V and J ends were trimmed by 2 bases and 1 base, with 17 bases remaining between them. DNA of the CDR3: TGTGCCAGCAGTTTAGTACACGGAATGGGAGGGAACACTGAAGCTTTCTTT. This gives the protein CASSLVHGMGGNTEAFF.

The rearrangement uses TRBV11-3 and TRBJ1-5; D remains ambiguous. The CDR3 has 16 residues. Germline V gene data show CDR1 as SGHNT and CDR2 as YENEEA. V was pared by 4 bases and J by 7 bases, with 20 bases between. The CDR3 spells CASSSLPAGFKQPQHF. CDR3 bases: TGTGCCAGCAGCTCTCTGCCCGCCGGATTCAAGCAGCCCCAGCATTTT.

The genes are TRBV19 and TRBJ1-1; D call uncertain. The CDR3 is 13 residues long. Germline loops: CDR1 LNHDA, CDR2 SQIVND (reference sequence). Trimming cost V 4 bases and J 6 bases, with 12 bases left between them. The CDR3 DNA reads as TGTGCCAGTAGTACAACTTCTAGTTCTGAAGCTTTCTTT. Amino acid sequence: CASSTTSSSEAFF.

The chain combines TRBV13 with TRBJ1-1; no definite D call. Germline CDR1 reads PRHDT; CDR2 reads FYEKMQ (reference sequence). Trimming shortened V by 0 bases and J by 7 bases, and 9 bases separated the two germline ends. The CDR3 loop spans 13 amino acids. In nucleotides, the CDR3 is TGTGCCAGCAGCTTAGGCCTCGGCGTTGAAGCTTTCTTT. It codes for CASSLGLGVEAFF.

The rearrangement joins TRBV10-3 to TRBJ2-3; no definite D call. The CDR3 sequence is 16 residues long. Looked up from germline, CDR1 is ENHRY and CDR2 is SYGVKD. The V end was cut by 0 bases, the J end by 1 base, with 11 bases between. CDR3 coding DNA: TGTGCCATCAGTGAGTCTGGCGGAGCCGGCACAGATACGCAGTATTTT. Translating gives CAISESGGAGTDTQYF.

This chain uses TRBV5-6 with TRBJ1-1; D is unclear. The CDR3 covers 12 residues. V was shortened by 2 bases and J by 7 bases, with 9 bases between the two germline ends. CDR1 is SGHDT, CDR2 YYEEEE, per germline. The CDR3 protein is CASSLRRLEAFF. CDR3 bases: TGTGCCAGCAGCTTACGGCGGCTTGAAGCTTTCTTT.

V usage is TRBV27 and J usage is TRBJ1-2; 8 bases line up with TRBD1. The CDR3 is 13 amino acids. Germline CDR1 reads MNHEY; CDR2 reads SMNVEV (reference sequence). Trimming at V came to 3 bases and at J to 8 bases, leaving 5 bases not matched to a gene. In DNA form, the CDR3 reads TGTGCCAGCAGTTTGGACAGGGCGGGGGGCTACACCTTC. Encoded protein: CASSLDRAGGYTF.

CDR3 sequence (DNA): TGTGCCAGCAGCTTATCCAACAATCAGCCCCAGCATTTT. The encoded protein is CASSLSNNQPQHF. The chain uses TRBV13 and TRBJ1-5; D gene uncertain. Trimming took off 2 bases at V and 3 bases at J, with 5 bases between the two ends. Per the germline V gene, CDR1 is PRHDT and CDR2 is FYEKMQ (reference sequence). The CDR3 is 13 residues long.

This clone was recorded a few times. This rearrangement joins TRBV7-9 to TRBJ2-2; D is undetermined. CDR1 and CDR2 (germline): SEHNR, FQNEAQ (reference sequence). The CDR3 spans 11 residues. Trimming removed 5 bases from V and 6 bases from J, with 4 bases in between. CDR3 sequence: CASSPAGELFF. CDR3 nucleotide sequence: TGTGCCAGCAGCCCCGCCGGGGAGCTGTTTTTT.

V usage is TRBV19 and J usage is TRBJ2-1, with D tentatively TRBD1 or TRBD2 (6 bases each). Germline CDR1 is LNHDA and CDR2 is SQIVND (reference sequence). The CDR3 extends over 13 amino acids. The germline V and J ends were trimmed by 7 bases and 4 bases, with 11 bases remaining between them. The CDR3 sequence: CASKGGTYNEQFF. CDR3 nucleotides: TGTGCCAGTAAAGGGGGGACATACAATGAGCAGTTCTTC.

V usage is TRBV5-1 and J usage is TRBJ1-1; tentative D call: TRBD1 (5 bases). CDR1 and CDR2 (germline): SGHRS, YFSETQ. V lost 2 bases, J lost 4 bases, and 12 bases lay in between. CDR3 length: 14 residues. CDR3 sequence: CASSFDPQGTEAFF. The DNA of the CDR3 is TGCGCCAGCAGCTTTGATCCGCAGGGCACTGAAGCTTTCTTT.

The chain combines TRBV18 with TRBJ2-2; D gene ambiguous. CDR3 length: 17 residues. The V end lost 2 bases, the J end lost 1 base, and 14 bases lay between the germline ends. CDR1 and CDR2 (germline): KGHSH, LQKENI. The CDR3 bases are TGTGCCAGCTCACCAAGGCCCCGGGTTATGAACACCGGGGAGCTGTTTTTT. As protein: CASSPRPRVMNTGELFF.

The chain combines TRBV30 with TRBJ1-2; a possible D gene is TRBD1 (5 bases). Trimming took 0 bases from V and 2 from J, leaving 10 bases between them. This CDR3 contains 14 residues. Germline values: CDR1 GTSNPN, CDR2 SVGIG (reference sequence). The CDR3 DNA is TGTGCCTGGAGTGTACCGCCAGGGAACTATGGCTACACCTTC. Its translation is CAWSVPPGNYGYTF.

The V call is TRBV27, the J call TRBJ1-2; 12 nucleotides line up with TRBD1. Germline CDR1 reads MNHEY; CDR2 reads SMNVEV (reference sequence). CDR3 length: 19 residues. The V and J ends lost 5 bases and 4 bases, in that order; junction bases with no gene match: 17. CDR3 sequence (DNA): TGTGCCAGCAGTATCACCGGGACAGGGGGCAACCGGGCCCCCTATGGCTACACCTTC. It specifies CASSITGTGGNRAPYGYTF.